The T cell receptor beta chain described here comes from a study of radiation and T cells in renal cell carcinoma. This sample's time point: blood 2 weeks post-SBRT. Described treatment: 15 Gy SBRT to primary tumor, nephrectomy 4 weeks later. In germline, CDR1 is MNHNS, CDR2 SASEGT. The V end lost 6 bases, the J end lost 0 bases, and 15 bases lay between the germline ends. The CDR3 covers 15 residues. TCRdb's table, derived via immunoSEQ multiplex PCR, lists solely in-frame clones and lacks some. The sample consists of around 75,000 clones, 82% of them appearing once. The clonotype comes from a man in his sixties with renal cell carcinoma. This specimen consisted of blood, obtained from a patient whose treatment included radiotherapy and nephrectomy. V gene TRBV6-1 combines with J gene TRBJ2-7, with D possibly TRBD1 on 6 matching bases. CDR3 nucleotide sequence: TGTGCCAGCAGGCCCCAGGGGATGAACTCCTACGAGCAGTACTTC. Translation gives CASRPQGMNSYEQYF.